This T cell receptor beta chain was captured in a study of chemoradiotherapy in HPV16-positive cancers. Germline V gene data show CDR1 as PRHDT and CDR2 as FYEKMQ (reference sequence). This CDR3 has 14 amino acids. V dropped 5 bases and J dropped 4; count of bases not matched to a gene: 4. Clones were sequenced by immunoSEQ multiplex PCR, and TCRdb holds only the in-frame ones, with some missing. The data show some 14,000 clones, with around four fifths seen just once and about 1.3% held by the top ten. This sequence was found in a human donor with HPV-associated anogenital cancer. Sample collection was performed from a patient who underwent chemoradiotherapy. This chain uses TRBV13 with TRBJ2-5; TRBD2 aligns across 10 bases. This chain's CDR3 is CASSPRLAGETQYF. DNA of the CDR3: TGTGCCAGCAGCCCCCGACTAGCGGGAGAGACCCAGTACTTC.